The entry below describes one T cell receptor beta chain. This sample is part of a study of blood T cell repertoires in COVID-19. The method was immunoSEQ multiplex PCR; TCRdb's version includes in-frame clones alone and lacks a portion of them. This sample has over 150,000 clones, with about 87% found just once. The CDR3 sequence is 13 residues long. Looked up from germline, CDR1 is KGHSH and CDR2 is LQKENI. Trimming removed 5 bases from V and 1 base from J, with 8 bases in between. Sequencing was carried out using peripheral blood. The clonotype comes from a man aged 60 to 69 with COVID-19, enrolled during active disease. J is TRBJ1-1 and V is TRBV18; D is unclear. The CDR3 DNA reads TGTGCCAGCTCATCGGGAACGAACACTGAAGCTTTCTTT. This gives the protein CASSSGTNTEAFF.